This entry is about one T cell receptor beta chain. The antigen this receptor binds is unknown. The input lacks base qualities; no much larger clone sits a single base away. TCR beta CDR3 regions were amplified from RNA transcripts for repertoire sequencing. The first round was an RT-PCR using HTBI primers with the Qiagen OneStep RT-PCR kit, and this first round was followed by a second-round multiplex PCR, then size selection and purification. The libraries underwent paired-end sequencing with 100 bp reads on an Illumina HiSeq2000. On the authors' methods: Reads were processed with SOAPnuke, discarding reads with adapters, uncalled bases, mean Phred below 15, or no exact constant-primer or identifier match. COPE v1.2.5 was used to merge the high-quality paired reads. Clonotypes were defined as unique nucleotide sequences and were aligned to IMGT TRB V, D and J references using MiTCR v1.1. Analysis was restricted to V-J combinations with a frequency above 0.0001, which covered roughly 99% of repertoires. A TCR clonal expansion and chaos score per V-J combination was defined as the ratio of F50 clonal expansion to chaos observed in the TCRdist matrix. Welch's t-statistics and random forest were used to narrow the features down to around 13 V-J combinations, which were then fed into a naive Bayes classifier. The similarity between thyroid and blood repertoires was quantified using the Morisita-Horn index. The raw public reads went through TCRdb reprocessing: fastp at Q25, MiXCR clone calling, in-frame beta chains kept. CDR3 protein sequences are deduplicated, and each keeps its most common genes and DNA. The V and J calls reflect TCRdb's pipeline rather than the authors' work. The sample records 150,000 or so distinct CDR3 sequences, under 40% of which are singletons. The top ten clonotypes cover 5.8% of the sample.

This sample was taken from a study of Graves' ophthalmopathy and Graves' hyperthyroidism (dated by TCRdb to 2016 to 2018). Describing the broader study: Peripheral blood was collected before any treatment was given, at the time of initial diagnosis. The study used signatures of the TCR beta repertoire to tell Graves' ophthalmopathy apart from Graves' hyperthyroidism and to predict which patients would progress to ophthalmopathy. In total, approximately 130 blood samples were TCR-sequenced: fewer than 50 ophthalmopathy, roughly 77 hyperthyroidism and about 17 hyperthyroidism-to-ophthalmopathy patients. To explore V-J signatures distinguishing ophthalmopathy from hyperthyroidism, a discovery set of under 110 patients (about 41 ophthalmopathy, around 55 stable hyperthyroidism) was enrolled. For independent validation, a separate cohort was made up of 18 hyperthyroidism patients plus 17 patients who later progressed from hyperthyroidism to ophthalmopathy. T-cell repertoires of thyroid tissue and blood were compared in five or six hyperthyroidism patients. After sampling, hyperthyroidism patients received methimazole starting at 30 mg daily, and ophthalmopathy patients received high-dose intravenous methylprednisolone. For training and testing, the 100 or so patients in the discovery cohort were randomly divided in a 7:3 ratio. Study-wide conclusions, independent of this receptor: In validation, the model predicted ophthalmopathy progression with about 70% sensitivity and about 77% specificity; around twelve predicted patients were CT-confirmed with GO in a median of 6.5 months. Sample size was not statistically predetermined, and group allocation was not concealed from the investigators. Most of the expanded thyroid clonotypes with a frequency above 0.001 were also detected in blood, and it was suggested that the thyroid immune response may be reflected by blood repertoires. The 13-signature model separated ophthalmopathy from stable hyperthyroidism with approximately 90% sensitivity and around 84% specificity in cross-validation, and 80%/75% in the test set.

Patients with ophthalmopathy had moderately to severely active disease, with a Clinical Activity Score of 3 or more, a NOSPECS grade of 4 or more, and a disease duration of less than 3 months. Patients with other autoimmune diseases, uncontrolled infections, pregnancy or lactation were excluded from the study. Clinical symptoms, serum thyroxine, TRAb, thyroid ultrasound and orbital computed tomography formed the basis of the diagnosis. Using Ficoll-Paque density gradient centrifugation, PBMCs were isolated from less than 11 ml of fresh peripheral blood. Total RNA was extracted with Trizol reagent and quality-checked on an Agilent 2100 Bioanalyzer. V is clipped by 0 bases and J by 5 bases, and the sequence between their germline boundaries is 11 bases long. Taken from cysteine to phenylalanine, the CDR3 has 15 residues. Only the CDR3 DNA is retained, 45 bases long and in frame from the first base. CDR1 and CDR2, looked up from the germline V gene (reference sequence), are LNHNV and YYDKDF.

The sequencing sample was made of peripheral blood. This sequence was found in a woman between 35 and 50 years old with Graves' ophthalmopathy. Donor details come from another sample of the same person, matched by shared clones. Recombination connected TRBV15 to TRBJ1-5; no D segment can be confidently identified. At the DNA level, the sequence is TGTGCCACCAGCAGAGATCTACAGTGGGATCAGCCCCAGCATTTT. Its protein reads: CATSRDLQWDQPQHF.